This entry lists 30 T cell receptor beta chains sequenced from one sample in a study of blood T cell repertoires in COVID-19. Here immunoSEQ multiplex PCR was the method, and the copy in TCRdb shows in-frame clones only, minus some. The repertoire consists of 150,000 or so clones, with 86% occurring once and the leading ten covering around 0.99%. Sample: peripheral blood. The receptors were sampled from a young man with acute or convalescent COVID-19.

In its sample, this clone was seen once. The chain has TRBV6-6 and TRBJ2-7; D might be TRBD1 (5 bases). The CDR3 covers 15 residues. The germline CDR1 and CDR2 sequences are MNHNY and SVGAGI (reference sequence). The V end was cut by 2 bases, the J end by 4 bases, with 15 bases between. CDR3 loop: CASSYGRIGAYEQYV. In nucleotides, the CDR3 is TGTGCCAGCAGTTACGGCAGGATAGGGGCATACGAGCAGTACGTC.

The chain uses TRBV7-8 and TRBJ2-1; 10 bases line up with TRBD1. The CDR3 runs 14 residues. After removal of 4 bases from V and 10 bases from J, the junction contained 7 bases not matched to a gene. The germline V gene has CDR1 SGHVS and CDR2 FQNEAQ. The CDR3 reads CASSSGTGVAEQFF. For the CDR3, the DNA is TGTGCCAGCAGCTCCGGGACAGGGGTAGCCGAGCAGTTCTTC.

CDR3 in amino acids: CASSEDPADTQYF. The CDR3 DNA sequence: TGTGCCAGCAGTGAAGATCCAGCAGATACGCAGTATTTT. The V and J genes are TRBV6-1 and TRBJ2-3; D gene unclear. Deletions cut 1 base from V and 4 bases from J, with 6 bases between. Germline-derived CDR1 and CDR2 are MNHNS and SASEGT. The length of the CDR3 is 13 residues.

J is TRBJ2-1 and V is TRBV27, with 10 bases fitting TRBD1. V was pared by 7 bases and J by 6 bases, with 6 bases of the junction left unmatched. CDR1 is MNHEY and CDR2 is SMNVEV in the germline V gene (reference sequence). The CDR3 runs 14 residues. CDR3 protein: CASTKGQGINEQFF. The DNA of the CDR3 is TGTGCCAGCACTAAGGGACAGGGGATCAATGAGCAGTTCTTC.

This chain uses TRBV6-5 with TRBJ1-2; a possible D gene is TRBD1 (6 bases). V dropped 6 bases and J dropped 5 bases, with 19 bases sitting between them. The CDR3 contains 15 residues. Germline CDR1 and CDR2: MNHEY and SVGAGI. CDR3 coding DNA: TGTGCCAGCAGGGACTCCGGGACAAGCACGTATGGCTACACCTTC. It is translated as CASRDSGTSTYGYTF.

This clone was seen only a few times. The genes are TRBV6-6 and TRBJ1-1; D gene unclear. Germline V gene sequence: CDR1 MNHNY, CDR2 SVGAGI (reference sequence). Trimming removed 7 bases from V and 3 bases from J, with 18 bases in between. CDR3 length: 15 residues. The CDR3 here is CASINGREFDTEAFF. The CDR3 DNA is TGTGCCAGCATAAACGGTAGGGAGTTTGACACTGAAGCTTTCTTT.

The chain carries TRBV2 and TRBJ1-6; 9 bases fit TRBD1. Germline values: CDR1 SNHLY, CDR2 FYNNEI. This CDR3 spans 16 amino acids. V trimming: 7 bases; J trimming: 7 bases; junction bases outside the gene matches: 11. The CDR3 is CASTIGLGTGNSPLHF. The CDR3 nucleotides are TGTGCCAGCACGATAGGTTTGGGGACAGGGAATTCACCCCTCCACTTT.

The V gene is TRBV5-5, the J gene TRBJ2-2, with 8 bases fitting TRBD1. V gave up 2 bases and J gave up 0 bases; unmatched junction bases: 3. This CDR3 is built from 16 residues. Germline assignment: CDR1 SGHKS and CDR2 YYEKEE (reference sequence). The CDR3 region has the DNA TGTGCCAGCAGCTTCCGGGACAGGTCGAACACCGGGGAGCTGTTTTTT. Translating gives CASSFRDRSNTGELFF.

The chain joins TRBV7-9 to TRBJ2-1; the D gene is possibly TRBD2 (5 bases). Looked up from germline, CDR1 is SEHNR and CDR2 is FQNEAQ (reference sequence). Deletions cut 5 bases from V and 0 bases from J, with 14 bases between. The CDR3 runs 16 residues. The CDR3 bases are TGTGCCAGCAGCATCCACGGACTGAGCTCCTACAATGAGCAGTTCTTC. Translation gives CASSIHGLSSYNEQFF.

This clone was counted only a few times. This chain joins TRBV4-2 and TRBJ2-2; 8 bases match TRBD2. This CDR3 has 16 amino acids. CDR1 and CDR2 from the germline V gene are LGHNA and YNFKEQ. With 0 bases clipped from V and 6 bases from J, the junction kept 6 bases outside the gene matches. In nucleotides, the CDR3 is TGTGCCAGCAGCCAAGAAGGGCGGGGGGCGGCCGGGGAGCTGTTTTTT. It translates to CASSQEGRGAAGELFF.

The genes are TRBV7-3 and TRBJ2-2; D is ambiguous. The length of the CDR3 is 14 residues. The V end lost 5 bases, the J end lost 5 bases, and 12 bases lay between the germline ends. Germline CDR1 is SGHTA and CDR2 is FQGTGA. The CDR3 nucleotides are TGTGCCAGCAGCCAAAGCTCGGGTACCGGGGAGCTGTTTTTT. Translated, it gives CASSQSSGTGELFF.

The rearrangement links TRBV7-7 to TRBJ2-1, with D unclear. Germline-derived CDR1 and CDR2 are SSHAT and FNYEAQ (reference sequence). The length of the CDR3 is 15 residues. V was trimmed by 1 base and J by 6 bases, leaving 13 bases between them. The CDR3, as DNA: TGTGCCAGCAGCTTAGTCCCGGGTATGGGCAATGAGCAGTTCTTC. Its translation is CASSLVPGMGNEQFF.

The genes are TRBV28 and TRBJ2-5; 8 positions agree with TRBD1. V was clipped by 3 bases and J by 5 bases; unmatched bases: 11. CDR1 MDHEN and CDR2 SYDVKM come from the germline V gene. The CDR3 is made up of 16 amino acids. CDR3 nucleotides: TGTGCCAGCAGTTTTAGTAGACAGGGGTTTTACGAGACCCAGTACTTC. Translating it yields CASSFSRQGFYETQYF.

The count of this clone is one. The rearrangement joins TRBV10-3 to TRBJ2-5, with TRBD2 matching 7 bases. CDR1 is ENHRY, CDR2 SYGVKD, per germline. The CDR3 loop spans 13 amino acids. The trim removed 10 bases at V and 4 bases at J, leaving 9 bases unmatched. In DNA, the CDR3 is TGTGCCACACAGCGGGGAGAGAGAGAGACCCAGTACTTC. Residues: CATQRGERETQYF.

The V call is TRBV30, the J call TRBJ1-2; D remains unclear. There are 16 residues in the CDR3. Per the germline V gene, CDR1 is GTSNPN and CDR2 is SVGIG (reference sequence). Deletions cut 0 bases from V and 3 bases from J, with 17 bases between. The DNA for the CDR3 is TGTGCCTGGAGTGTAGGACTGCTGCCTACCTACTATGGCTACACCTTC. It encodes CAWSVGLLPTYYGYTF.

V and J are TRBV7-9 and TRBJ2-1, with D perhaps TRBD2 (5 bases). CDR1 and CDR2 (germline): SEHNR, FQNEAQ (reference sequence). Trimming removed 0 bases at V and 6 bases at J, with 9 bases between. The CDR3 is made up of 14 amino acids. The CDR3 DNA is TGTGCCAGCAGCTTAGCTACTAGTTCCAATGAGCAGTTCTTC. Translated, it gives CASSLATSSNEQFF.

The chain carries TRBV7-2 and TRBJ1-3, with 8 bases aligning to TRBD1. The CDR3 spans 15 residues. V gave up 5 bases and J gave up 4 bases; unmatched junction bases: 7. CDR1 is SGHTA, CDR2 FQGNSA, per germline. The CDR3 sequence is CASSPQGAGGNTIYF. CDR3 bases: TGTGCCAGCAGCCCCCAGGGGGCGGGGGGAAACACCATATATTTT.

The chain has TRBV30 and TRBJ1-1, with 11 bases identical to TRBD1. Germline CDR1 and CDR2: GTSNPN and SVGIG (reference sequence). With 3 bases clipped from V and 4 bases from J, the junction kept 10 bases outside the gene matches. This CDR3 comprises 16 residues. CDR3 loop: CAWSRTRDRGSTEAFF. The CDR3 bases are TGTGCCTGGAGCCGAACCCGGGACAGGGGGTCCACTGAAGCTTTCTTT.

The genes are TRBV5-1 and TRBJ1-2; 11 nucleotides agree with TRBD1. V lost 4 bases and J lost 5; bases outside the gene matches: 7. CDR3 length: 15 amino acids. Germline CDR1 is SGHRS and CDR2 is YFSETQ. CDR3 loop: CASSRTGGGSYGYTF. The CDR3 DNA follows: TGCGCCAGCAGCAGGACAGGGGGCGGATCTTATGGCTACACCTTC.

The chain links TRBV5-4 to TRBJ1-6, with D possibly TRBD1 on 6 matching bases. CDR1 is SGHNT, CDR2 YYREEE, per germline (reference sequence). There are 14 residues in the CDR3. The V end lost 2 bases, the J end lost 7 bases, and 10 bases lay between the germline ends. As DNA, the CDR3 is TGTGCCAGCAGCTTACCCGGACAGAATTCACCCCTCCACTTT. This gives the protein CASSLPGQNSPLHF. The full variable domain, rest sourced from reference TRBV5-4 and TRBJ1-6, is ETGVTQSPTHLIKTRGQQVTLRCSSQSGHNTVSWYQQALGQGPQFIFQYYREEENGRGNFPPRFSGLQFPNYSSELNVNALELDDSALYLCASSLPGQNSPLHFGNGTRLTVT.

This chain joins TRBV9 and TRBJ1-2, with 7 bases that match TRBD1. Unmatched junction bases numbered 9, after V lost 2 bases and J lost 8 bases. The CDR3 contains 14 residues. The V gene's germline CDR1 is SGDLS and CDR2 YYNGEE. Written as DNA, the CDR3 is TGTGCCAGCAGCGTTTCATCAACAGGGGACGGCTACACCTTC. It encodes CASSVSSTGDGYTF.

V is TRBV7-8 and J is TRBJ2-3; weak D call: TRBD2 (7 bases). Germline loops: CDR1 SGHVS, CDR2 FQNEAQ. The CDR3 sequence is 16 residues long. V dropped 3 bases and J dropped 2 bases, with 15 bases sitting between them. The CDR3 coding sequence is TGTGCCAGCAGCTTTCGTGGGGGGGCGAACACAGATACGCAGTATTTT. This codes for CASSFRGGANTDTQYF.

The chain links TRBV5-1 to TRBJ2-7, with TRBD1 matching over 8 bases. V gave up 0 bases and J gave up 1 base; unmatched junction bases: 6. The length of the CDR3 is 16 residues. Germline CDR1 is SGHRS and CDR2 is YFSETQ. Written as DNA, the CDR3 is TGCGCCAGCAGCTTGGGAGTCGGGACAGGTTCCTACGAGCAGTACTTC. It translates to CASSLGVGTGSYEQYF.

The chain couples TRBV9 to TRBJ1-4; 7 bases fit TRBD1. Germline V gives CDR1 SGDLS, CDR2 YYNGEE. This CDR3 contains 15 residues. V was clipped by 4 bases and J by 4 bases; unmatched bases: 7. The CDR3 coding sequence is TGTGCCAGCAGCTCCCGGACAGGACTTAATGAAAAACTGTTTTTT. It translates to CASSSRTGLNEKLFF.

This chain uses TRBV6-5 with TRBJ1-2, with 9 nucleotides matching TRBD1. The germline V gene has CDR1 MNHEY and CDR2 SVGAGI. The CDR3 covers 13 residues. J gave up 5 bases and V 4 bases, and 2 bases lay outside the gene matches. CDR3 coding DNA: TGTGCCAGCAGTTTCGGGACAGGGTATGGCTACACCTTC. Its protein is CASSFGTGYGYTF.

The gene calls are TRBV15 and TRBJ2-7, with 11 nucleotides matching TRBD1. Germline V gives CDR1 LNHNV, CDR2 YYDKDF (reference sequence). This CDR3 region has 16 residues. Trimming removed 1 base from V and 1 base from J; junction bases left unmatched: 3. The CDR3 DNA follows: TGTGCCACCAGCAGAGTGGACAGGGGGCCTTCCTACGAGCAGTACGTC. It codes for CATSRVDRGPSYEQYV.

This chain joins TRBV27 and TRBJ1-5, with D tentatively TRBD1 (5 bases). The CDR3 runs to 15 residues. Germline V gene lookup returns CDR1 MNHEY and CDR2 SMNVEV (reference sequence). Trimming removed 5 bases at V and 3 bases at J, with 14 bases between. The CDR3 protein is CASSAGGLVNQPQHF. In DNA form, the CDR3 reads TGTGCCAGCAGTGCCGGGGGGTTGGTCAATCAGCCCCAGCATTTT.

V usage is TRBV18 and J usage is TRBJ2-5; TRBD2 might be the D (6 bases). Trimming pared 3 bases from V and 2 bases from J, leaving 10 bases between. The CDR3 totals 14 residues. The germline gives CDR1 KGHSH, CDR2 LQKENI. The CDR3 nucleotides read TGTGCCAGCTCACCGCGGACTATACAAGAGACCCAGTACTTC. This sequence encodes CASSPRTIQETQYF. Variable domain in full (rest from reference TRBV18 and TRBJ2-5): NAGVMQNPRHLVRRRGQEARLRCSPMKGHSHVYWYRQLPEEGLKFMVYLQKENIIDESGMPKERFSAEFPKEGPSILRIQQVVRGDSAAYFCASSPRTIQETQYFGPGTRLLVL.

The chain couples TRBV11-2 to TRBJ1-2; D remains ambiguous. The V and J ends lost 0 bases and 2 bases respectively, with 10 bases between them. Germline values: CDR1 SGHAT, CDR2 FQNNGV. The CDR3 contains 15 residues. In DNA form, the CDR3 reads TGTGCCAGCAGCTTAGAACTGTCAGCGAACTATGGCTACACCTTC. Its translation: CASSLELSANYGYTF.

The CDR3 sequence is CASSLDLAGGTEAFF. The CDR3 bases are TGCGCCAGCAGCTTGGATCTGGCCGGGGGCACTGAAGCTTTCTTT. The genes are TRBV5-1 and TRBJ1-1; maybe TRBD1 (5 bases). CDR3 length: 15 amino acids. In germline, CDR1 is SGHRS, CDR2 YFSETQ. With 0 bases removed from V and 4 bases from J, the gap between germline ends came to 13 bases.